This TCR beta chain was found in a study of beta chain features in type 1 diabetes. Findings and limits, study-wide: In cDNA sequencing, cells with high TCR expression could be over-represented. Moderate yet significant TCRB CDR3 shortening was seen in Type 1 diabetes patients in all four CD4+ subsets.

Comment on this clone: The antigen is undetermined.

The entirety of the isolated RNA underwent reverse transcription, so expressed TCRB transcripts were sequenced. Here immunoSEQ multiplex PCR was the method, and the copy in TCRdb shows in-frame clones only, minus some. The sample lists approximately 260,000 clones, approximately 24% seen once, with roughly 0.011% in the top ten. The CDR3 spans 13 residues. V dropped 3 bases and J dropped 6 bases, with 14 bases sitting between them. In germline, CDR1 is GTSNPN, CDR2 SVGIG (reference sequence). Sampling consisted of one heparinised blood draw per donor, averaging around 120 mL. The chain is built from TRBV30 and TRBJ1-2; a possible D gene is TRBD1 (6 bases). The sample comprised naive CD4+ T cells from blood. This clonotype was sampled from a woman under 40 with type 1 diabetes. CDR3 bases: TGTGCCTGGAGAGCCCCGGGGGGCGATGGCTACACCTTC. Amino acids: CAWRAPGGDGYTF.